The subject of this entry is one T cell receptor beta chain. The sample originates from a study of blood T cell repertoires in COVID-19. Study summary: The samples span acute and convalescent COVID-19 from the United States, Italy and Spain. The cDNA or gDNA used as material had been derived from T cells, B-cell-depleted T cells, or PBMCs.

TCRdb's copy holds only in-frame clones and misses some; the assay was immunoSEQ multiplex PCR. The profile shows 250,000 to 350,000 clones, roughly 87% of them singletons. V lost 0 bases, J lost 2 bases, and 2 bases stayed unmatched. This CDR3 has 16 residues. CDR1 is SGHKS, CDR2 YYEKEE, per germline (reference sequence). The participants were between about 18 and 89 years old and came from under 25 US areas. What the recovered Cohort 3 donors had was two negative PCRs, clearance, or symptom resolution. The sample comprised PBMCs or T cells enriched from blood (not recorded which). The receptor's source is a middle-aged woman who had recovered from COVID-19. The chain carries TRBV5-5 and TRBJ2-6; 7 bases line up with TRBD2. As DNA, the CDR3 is TGTGCCAGCAGCTTGGGGGGGACTACTGGGGCCAACGTCCTGACTTTC. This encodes CASSLGGTTGANVLTF.